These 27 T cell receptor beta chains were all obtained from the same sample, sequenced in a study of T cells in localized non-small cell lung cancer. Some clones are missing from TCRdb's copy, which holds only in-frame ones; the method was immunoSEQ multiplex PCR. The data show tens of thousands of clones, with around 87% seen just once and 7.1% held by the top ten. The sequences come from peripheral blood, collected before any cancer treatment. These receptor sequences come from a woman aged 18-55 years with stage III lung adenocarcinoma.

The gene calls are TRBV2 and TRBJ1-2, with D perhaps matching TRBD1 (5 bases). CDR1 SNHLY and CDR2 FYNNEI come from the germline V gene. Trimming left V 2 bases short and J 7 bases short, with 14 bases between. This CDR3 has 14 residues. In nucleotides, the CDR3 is TGTGCCAGCAGTGAAAGGGCAGGGACCGGTGGCTACACCTTC. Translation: CASSERAGTGGYTF.

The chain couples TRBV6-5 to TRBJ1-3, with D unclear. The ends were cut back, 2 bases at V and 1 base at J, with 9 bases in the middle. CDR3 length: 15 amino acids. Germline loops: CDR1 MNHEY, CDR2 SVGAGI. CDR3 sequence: CASSYGPVSGNTIYF. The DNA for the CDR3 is TGTGCCAGCAGTTACGGGCCGGTTTCTGGAAACACCATATATTTT.

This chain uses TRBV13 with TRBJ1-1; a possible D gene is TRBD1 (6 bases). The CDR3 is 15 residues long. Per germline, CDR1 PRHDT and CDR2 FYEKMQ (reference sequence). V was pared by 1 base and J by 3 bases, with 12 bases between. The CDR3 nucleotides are TGTGCCAGCAGCTTAGTGGGTAGGGGGGACACTGAAGCTTTCTTT. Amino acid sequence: CASSLVGRGDTEAFF.

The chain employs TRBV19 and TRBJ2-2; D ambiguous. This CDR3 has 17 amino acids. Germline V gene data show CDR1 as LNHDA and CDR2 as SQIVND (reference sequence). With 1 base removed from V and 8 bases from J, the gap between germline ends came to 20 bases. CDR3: CASSIGFSLQLAGELFF. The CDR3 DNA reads TGTGCCAGTAGTATAGGGTTTAGTTTGCAGTTGGCGGGGGAGCTGTTTTTT.

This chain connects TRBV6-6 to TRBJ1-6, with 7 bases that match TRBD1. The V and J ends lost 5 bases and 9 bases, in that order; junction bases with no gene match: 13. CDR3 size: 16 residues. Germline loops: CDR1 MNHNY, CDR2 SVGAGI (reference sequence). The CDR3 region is CASSPGQAGVGSPLHF. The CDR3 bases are TGTGCCAGCAGTCCCGGACAGGCGGGGGTCGGTTCACCCCTCCACTTT.

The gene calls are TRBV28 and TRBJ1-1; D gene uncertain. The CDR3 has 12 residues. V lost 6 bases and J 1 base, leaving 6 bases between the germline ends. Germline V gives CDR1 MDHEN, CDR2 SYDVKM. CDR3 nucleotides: TGTGCCAGCAGGGGGAGGAACACTGAAGCTTTCTTT. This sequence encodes CASRGRNTEAFF.

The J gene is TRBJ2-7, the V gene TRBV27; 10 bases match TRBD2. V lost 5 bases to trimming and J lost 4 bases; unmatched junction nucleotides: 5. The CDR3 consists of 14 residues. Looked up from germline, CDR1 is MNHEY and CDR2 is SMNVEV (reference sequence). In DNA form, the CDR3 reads TGTGCCAGCAGTGGGGTAGCGGGGGGTTACGAGCAGTACTTC. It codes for CASSGVAGGYEQYF.

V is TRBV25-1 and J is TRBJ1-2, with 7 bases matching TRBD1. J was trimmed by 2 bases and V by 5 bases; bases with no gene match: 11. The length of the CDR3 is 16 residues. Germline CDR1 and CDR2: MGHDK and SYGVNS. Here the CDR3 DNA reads TGTGCCAGCAGTTCCACTCGGGGGGGACAGAACTATGGCTACACCTTC. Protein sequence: CASSSTRGGQNYGYTF.

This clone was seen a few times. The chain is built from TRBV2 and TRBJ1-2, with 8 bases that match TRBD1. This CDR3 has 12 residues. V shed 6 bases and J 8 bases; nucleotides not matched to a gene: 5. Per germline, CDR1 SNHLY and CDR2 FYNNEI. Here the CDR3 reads CASSYGQGGYTF. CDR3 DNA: TGTGCCAGCAGCTACGGACAGGGCGGCTACACCTTC.

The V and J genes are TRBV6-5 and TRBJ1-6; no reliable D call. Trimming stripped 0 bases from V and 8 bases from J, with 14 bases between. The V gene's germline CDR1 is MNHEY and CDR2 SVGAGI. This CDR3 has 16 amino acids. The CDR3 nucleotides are TGTGCCAGCAGTTACTCGGTAATATCTCTAGATTCACCCCTCCACTTT. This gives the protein CASSYSVISLDSPLHF.

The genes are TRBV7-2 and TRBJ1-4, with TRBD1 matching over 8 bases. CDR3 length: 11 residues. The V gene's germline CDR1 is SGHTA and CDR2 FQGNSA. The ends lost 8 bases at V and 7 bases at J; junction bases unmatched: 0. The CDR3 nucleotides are TGTGCCAGCGGACAGGGTGAAAAACTGTTTTTT. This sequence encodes CASGQGEKLFF.

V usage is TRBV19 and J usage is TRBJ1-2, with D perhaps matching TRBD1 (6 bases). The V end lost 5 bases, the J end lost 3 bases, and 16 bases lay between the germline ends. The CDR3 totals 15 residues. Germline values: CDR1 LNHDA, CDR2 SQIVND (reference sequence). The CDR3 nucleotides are TGTGCCAGTAGTTTCCAGGGGCAAGGAGACTATGGCTACACCTTC. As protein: CASSFQGQGDYGYTF.

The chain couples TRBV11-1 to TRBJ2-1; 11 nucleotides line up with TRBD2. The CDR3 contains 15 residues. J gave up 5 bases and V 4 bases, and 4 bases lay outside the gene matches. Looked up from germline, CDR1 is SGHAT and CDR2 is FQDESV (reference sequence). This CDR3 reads CASSSKLAGDNEQFF. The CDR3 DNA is TGTGCCAGCAGCTCGAAACTAGCGGGGGACAATGAGCAGTTCTTC.

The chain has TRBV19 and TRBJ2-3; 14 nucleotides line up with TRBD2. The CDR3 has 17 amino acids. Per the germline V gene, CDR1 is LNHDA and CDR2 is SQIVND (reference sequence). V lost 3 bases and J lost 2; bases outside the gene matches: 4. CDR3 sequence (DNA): TGTGCCAGTAGTATCAGGACTAGCGGGGGGAACACAGATACGCAGTATTTT. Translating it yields CASSIRTSGGNTDTQYF.

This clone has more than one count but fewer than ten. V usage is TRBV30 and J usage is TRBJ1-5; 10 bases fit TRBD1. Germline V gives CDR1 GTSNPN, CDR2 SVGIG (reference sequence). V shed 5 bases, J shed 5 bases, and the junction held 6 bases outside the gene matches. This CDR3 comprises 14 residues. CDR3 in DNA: TGTGCCTGGGCCGGGACAGGGGTCTATCAGCCCCAGCATTTT. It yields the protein CAWAGTGVYQPQHF.

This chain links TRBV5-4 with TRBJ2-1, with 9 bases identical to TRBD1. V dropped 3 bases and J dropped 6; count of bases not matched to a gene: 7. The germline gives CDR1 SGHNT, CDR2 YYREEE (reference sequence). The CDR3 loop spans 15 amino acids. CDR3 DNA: TGTGCCAGCAGCTCCCCCAAGGACAGGGGCAATGAGCAGTTCTTC. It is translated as CASSSPKDRGNEQFF.

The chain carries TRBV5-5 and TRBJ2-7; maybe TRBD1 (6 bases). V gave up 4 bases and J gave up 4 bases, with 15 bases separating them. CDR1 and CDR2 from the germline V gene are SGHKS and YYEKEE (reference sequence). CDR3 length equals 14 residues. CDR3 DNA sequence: TGTGCCAGCAGCCGACGGGACAACCCTTACGAGCAGTACTTC. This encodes CASSRRDNPYEQYF.

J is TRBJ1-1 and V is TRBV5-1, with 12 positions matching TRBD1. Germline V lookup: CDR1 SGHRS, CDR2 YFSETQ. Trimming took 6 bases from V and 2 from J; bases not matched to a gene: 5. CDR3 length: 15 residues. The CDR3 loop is CASTGTGGGNTEAFF. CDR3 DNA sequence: TGCGCCAGCACCGGGACAGGGGGCGGCAACACTGAAGCTTTCTTT.

The CDR3 loop reads CSVAGLPSDTQYF. The CDR3 region has the DNA TGCAGCGTTGCTGGCCTTCCCTCAGATACGCAGTATTTT. J is TRBJ2-3 and V is TRBV29-1; D is ambiguous. The CDR3 has 13 amino acids. V dropped 4 bases and J dropped 4 bases, with 12 bases sitting between them. Germline-derived CDR1 and CDR2 are SQVTM and ANQGSEA.

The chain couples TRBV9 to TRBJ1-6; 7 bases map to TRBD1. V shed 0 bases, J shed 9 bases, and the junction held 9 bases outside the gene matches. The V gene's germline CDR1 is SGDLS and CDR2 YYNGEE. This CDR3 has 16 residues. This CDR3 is CASSVDVTGVTSPLHF. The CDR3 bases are TGTGCCAGCAGCGTAGATGTCACAGGGGTTACTTCACCCCTCCACTTT.

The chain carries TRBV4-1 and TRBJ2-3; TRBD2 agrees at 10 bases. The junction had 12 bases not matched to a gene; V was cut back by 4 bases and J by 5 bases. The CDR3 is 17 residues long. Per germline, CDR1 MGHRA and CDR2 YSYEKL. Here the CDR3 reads CASSPGVKRGGEDTQYF. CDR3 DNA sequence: TGCGCCAGCAGCCCCGGGGTGAAGCGGGGGGGCGAAGATACGCAGTATTTT.

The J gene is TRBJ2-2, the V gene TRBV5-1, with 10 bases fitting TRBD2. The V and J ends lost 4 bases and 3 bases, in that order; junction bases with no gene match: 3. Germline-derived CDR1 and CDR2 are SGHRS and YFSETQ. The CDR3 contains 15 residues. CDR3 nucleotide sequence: TGCGCCAGCAGCGTCAGCGGGGGGGACACCGGGGAGCTGTTTTTT. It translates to CASSVSGGDTGELFF.

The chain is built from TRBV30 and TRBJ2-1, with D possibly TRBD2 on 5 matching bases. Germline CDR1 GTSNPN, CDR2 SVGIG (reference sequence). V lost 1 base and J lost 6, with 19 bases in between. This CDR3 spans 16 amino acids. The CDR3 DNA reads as TGTGCCTGGAGTGACACCAGACGGAGGAGAGCCAATGAGCAGTTCTTC. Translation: CAWSDTRRRRANEQFF.

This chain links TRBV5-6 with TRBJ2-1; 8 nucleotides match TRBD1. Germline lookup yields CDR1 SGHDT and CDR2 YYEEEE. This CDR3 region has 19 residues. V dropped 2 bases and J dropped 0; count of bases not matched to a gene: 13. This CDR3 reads CASSFRTGYLSSSYNEQFF. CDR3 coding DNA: TGTGCCAGCAGCTTTCGGACAGGGTACCTCTCAAGCTCCTACAATGAGCAGTTCTTC.

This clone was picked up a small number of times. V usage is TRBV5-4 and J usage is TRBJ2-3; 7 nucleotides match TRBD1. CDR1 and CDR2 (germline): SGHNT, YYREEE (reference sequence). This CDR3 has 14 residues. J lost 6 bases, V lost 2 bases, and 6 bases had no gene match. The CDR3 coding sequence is TGTGCCAGCAGCTTCAAGGGGGCGGGCGATACGCAGTATTTT. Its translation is CASSFKGAGDTQYF. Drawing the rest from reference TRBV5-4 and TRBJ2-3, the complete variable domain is ETGVTQSPTHLIKTRGQQVTLRCSSQSGHNTVSWYQQALGQGPQFIFQYYREEENGRGNFPPRFSGLQFPNYSSELNVNALELDDSALYLCASSFKGAGDTQYFGPGTRLTVL.

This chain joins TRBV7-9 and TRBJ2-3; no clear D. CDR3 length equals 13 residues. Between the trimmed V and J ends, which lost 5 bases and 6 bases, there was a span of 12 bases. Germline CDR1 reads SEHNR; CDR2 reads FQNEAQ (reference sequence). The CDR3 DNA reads TGTGCCAGCAGCCCTGATATGTGGGATACGCAGTATTTT. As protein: CASSPDMWDTQYF.

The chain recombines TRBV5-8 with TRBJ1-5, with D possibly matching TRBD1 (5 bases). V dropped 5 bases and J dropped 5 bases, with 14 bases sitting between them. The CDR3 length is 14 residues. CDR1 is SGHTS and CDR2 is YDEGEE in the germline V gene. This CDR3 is CASRADEGYQPQHF. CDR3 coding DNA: TGTGCCAGCAGGGCTGACGAGGGGTATCAGCCCCAGCATTTT.